This TCR beta chain was obtained from a study of blood T cell dynamics during melanoma immunotherapy. The CDR3 loop spans 15 amino acids. V lost 3 bases and J lost 4; bases outside the gene matches: 6. Germline V gene data show CDR1 as SGHNT and CDR2 as YYREEE (reference sequence). The time point: week 3, after first cycle of checkpoint inhibitor. Sequenced by immunoSEQ multiplex PCR; TCRdb stores in-frame clones only, minus some. The data show 10,000 to 13,000 clones, 85% to 90% seen once. The chain combines TRBV5-4 with TRBJ2-5; 10 bases match TRBD1. The sequence came from a human donor with melanoma. The sample was blood, taken from a patient treated with checkpoint blockade. This chain's CDR3 is CASSSRQGAGETQYF. CDR3 DNA: TGTGCCAGCAGCTCTCGACAGGGGGCGGGAGAGACCCAGTACTTC.